This T cell receptor (beta chain) was sequenced during a study of long-term antiretroviral therapy in people with HIV. Every donor contributed at least one pre-ART and at least two post-ART PBMC samples. Germline lookup yields CDR1 LNHDA and CDR2 SQIVND (reference sequence). This CDR3 has 16 amino acids. V was cut by 8 bases and J by 0 bases, with 17 bases left in between. Assay version v3.0 of immunoSEQ was used, and it was run at survey level. Some clones are missing from TCRdb's copy, which holds only in-frame ones; the method was immunoSEQ multiplex PCR. The repertoire holds about 35,000 clones, with 75% to 90% as singletons.

Sequenced here: unsorted PBMCs, sampled 2.2 years after starting antiretroviral therapy. The receptor's source is a man younger than 35 with HIV. The J gene is TRBJ1-3, the V gene TRBV19; no clear D. The CDR3 DNA reads TGTGCCAGTGCCAATCCCGGGTGGAGCTCTGGAAACACCATATATTTT. This gives the protein CASANPGWSSGNTIYF.